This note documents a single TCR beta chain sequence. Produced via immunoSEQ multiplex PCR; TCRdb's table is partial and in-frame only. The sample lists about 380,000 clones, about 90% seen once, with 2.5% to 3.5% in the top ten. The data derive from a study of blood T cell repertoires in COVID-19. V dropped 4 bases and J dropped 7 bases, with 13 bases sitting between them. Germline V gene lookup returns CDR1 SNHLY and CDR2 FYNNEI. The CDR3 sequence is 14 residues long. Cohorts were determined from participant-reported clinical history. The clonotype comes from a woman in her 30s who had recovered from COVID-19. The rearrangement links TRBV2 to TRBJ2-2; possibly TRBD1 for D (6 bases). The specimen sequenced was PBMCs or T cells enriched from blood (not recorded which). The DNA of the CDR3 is TGTGCCAGCAGTGGAGACAGGTTAAGCGGGGAGCTGTTTTTT. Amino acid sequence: CASSGDRLSGELFF.